This note documents a single T cell receptor (beta chain) sequence. Antigen: not known. These data originate in a study of T cells in localized non-small cell lung cancer. Points from the study as a whole: In adjacent lung appeared a median 57 of the top 100 tumor clones.

The CDR3 length is 12 residues. V was cut by 0 bases and J by 9 bases, with 7 bases left in between. Germline loops: CDR1 SGHRS, CDR2 YFSETQ. The method was immunoSEQ multiplex PCR; TCRdb's version includes in-frame clones alone and lacks a portion of them. The repertoire holds roughly 40,000 clones, with around 81% as singletons. The V call is TRBV5-1, the J call TRBJ2-1; D is ambiguous. The clonotype originates from a male donor aged 60 or older with stage II lung adenocarcinoma. Sample: peripheral blood mononuclear cells, taken before any cancer treatment. CDR3 DNA sequence: TGCGCCAGCAGCTTGGGGGGTGGTGAGCAGTTCTTC. Its translation: CASSLGGGEQFF.